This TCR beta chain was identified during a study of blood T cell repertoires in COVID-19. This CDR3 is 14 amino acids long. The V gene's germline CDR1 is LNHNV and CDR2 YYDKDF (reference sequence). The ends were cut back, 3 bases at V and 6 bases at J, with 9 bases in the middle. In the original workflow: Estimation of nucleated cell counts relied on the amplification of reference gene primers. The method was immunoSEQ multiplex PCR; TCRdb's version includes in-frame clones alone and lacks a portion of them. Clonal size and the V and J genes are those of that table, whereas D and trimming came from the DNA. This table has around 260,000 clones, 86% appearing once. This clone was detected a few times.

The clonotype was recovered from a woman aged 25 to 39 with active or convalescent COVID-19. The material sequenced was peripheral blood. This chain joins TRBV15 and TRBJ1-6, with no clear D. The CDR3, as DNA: TGTGCCACCAGCAGGGGCCCCAGTAATTCACCCCTCCACTTT. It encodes CATSRGPSNSPLHF.